This TCR beta chain is drawn from a study of OX40 agonist ivuxolimab in advanced cancers. Looking at the study overall: A mean age of about 59 years, range roughly 20 to 85, was recorded, and about 83% were male. Notes on the study in general: Partial responders dosed at 0.1-3.0 mg/kg displayed clonal expansion ranking among the lowest. Within 6 weeks, CD4+ and CD8+ blood T cells expanded clonally at 0.1 to 3.0 mg/kg.

CDR1 and CDR2 from the germline V gene are LGHNA and YSLEER. This CDR3 is 15 amino acids long. Trimming removed 0 bases from V and 0 bases from J, with 9 bases in between. Turning to this clone: Its antigen is undetermined.

Clones were sequenced by immunoSEQ multiplex PCR, and TCRdb holds only the in-frame ones, with some missing. The table lists approximately 77,000 clones, around 90% of them singletons, with more than 14% in the top ten. Blood draws occurred at baseline, cycle 4 day 1, and cycle 7 day 1. The sequence was obtained from an adult with an advanced solid tumor such as melanoma, head and neck, liver or kidney cancer. The material was CD4+ or CD8+ T cells sorted from blood, obtained in a trial of the OX40 agonist ivuxolimab. This chain connects TRBV4-3 to TRBJ2-7; D gene unclear. The DNA for the CDR3 is TGCGCCAGCAGCCAAGATTCGACTCCCTCCTACGAGCAGTACTTC. Amino acid sequence: CASSQDSTPSYEQYF.